This T cell receptor (beta chain) was recovered during a study of human T cells and chemical hapten exposure. A single record per CDR3 protein comes from TCRdb applying MiXCR to the RACE reads. The sample records about 110,000 distinct CDR3 sequences, 9.2% being singletons. The sample's time point: patch test 2, 6 weeks after DPC sensitization. Noted treatment: therapeutic diphenylcyclopropenone sensitization with weekly scalp DPC. This clonotype was detected a few times. The TCR was taken from a woman aged 40 to 50 with alopecia areata. Some clones in this sample may be carry-over from other donors' samples. Sequenced material: whole blood, taken in connection with sensitization to the hapten diphenylcyclopropenone (DPC).

In DNA, the CDR3 is TGTGCAAGTCGCTTAGAAGGGAACCCCAATCAGCCCCAGCATTTT. It is translated as CASRLEGNPNQPQHF. The rearrangement links TRBV12-2 to TRBJ1-5. TRBV12-2 is shown as a pseudogene. There are 15 residues in the CDR3.